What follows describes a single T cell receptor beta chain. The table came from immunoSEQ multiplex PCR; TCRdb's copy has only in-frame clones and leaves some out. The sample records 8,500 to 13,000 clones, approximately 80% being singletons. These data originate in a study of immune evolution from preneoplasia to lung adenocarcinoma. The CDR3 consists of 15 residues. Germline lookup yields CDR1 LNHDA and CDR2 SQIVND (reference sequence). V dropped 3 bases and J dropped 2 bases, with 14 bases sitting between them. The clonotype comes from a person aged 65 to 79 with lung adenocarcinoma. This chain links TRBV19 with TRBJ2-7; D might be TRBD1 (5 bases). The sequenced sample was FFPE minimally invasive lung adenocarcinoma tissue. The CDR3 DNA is TGTGCCAGTAGTATTCAGGGTCAGCCAGCCTACGAGCAGTACTTC. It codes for CASSIQGQPAYEQYF.